The rows below give T cell receptor beta chains drawn from one sample of a study of early T cells in non-severe SARS-CoV-2 infection. In TCRdb, the 5' RACE reads were re-called with MiXCR into one record per CDR3 protein. The sample shows about 80,000 distinct CDR3 sequences, roughly 6% of them seen only once. Sequenced: whole blood. These receptors all come from an adult who was a healthcare worker with PCR-confirmed SARS-CoV-2 infection or an uninfected control (not recorded which). The CDR3 runs from the conserved cysteine through the conserved F or W. Each record gives: J gene, V gene, clone size, D gene, CDR3 protein, CDR3 DNA. A D gene is named only where the DNA matches it firmly. Only part of the rows carry a size: once, few, many, or a class if the clone is expanded.

TRBJ2-2 | TRBV27 | many | . | CASSLADSTLTGELFF | TGTGCCAGCAGTTTAGCCGACTCGACCCTCACCGGGGAGCTGTTTTTT
TRBJ1-2 | TRBV19 | many | . | CASSIPGRGYGYTF | TGTGCCAGTAGTATCCCCGGTCGGGGGTATGGCTACACCTTC
TRBJ2-1 | TRBV20-1 | few | . | CSAPHAGGSINEQFF | TGCAGTGCGCCCCATGCGGGTGGTTCGATCAATGAGCAGTTCTTC
TRBJ2-1 | TRBV7-8 | many | TRBD1 | CASSRTGSNEQFF | TGTGCCAGCAGCCGGACAGGGAGCAATGAGCAGTTCTTC
TRBJ2-1 | TRBV14 | few | TRBD2 | CASSQVMGGAYEQFF | TGTGCCAGCAGCCAAGTAATGGGAGGGGCCTATGAGCAGTTCTTC
TRBJ2-1 | TRBV7-6 | . | TRBD2 | CASSLAPSGGDEQFF | TGTGCCAGCAGCTTAGCGCCTAGCGGGGGGGATGAGCAGTTCTTC
TRBJ2-7 | TRBV20-1 | . | TRBD1 | CSARLQGAHEQYF | TGCAGTGCTAGATTACAGGGGGCCCACGAGCAGTACTTC
TRBJ2-7 | TRBV6-2/TRBV6-3 | medium-sized | TRBD1 | CASSIPIGDRYFYEQYF | TGTGCCAGCAGTATTCCGATTGGGGACAGGTACTTCTACGAGCAGTACTTC
TRBJ2-7 | TRBV6-6 | many | TRBD1 | CASIQGEPYEQYF | TGTGCCAGCATACAGGGGGAGCCCTACGAGCAGTACTTC
TRBJ2-3 | TRBV12-3/TRBV12-4 | . | TRBD2 | CASSPNWSGIGDTQYF | TGTGCCAGCAGTCCCAATTGGAGCGGGATCGGAGATACGCAGTATTTT
TRBJ2-1 | TRBV11-3 | few | TRBD2 | CASSDGLAGGPKSEQFF | TGTGCCAGCAGCGATGGACTAGCGGGAGGGCCGAAGAGTGAGCAGTTCTTC
TRBJ1-5 | TRBV12-5 | many | TRBD1 | CAGGQGGQPQHF | TGTGCTGGGGGACAGGGGGGACAGCCCCAGCATTTT
TRBJ2-4 | TRBV5-4 | . | TRBD2 | CASSLLAGGPDKNIQYF | TGTGCCAGCAGCTTACTAGCGGGAGGGCCCGACAAAAACATTCAGTACTTC
TRBJ2-1 | TRBV18 | few | TRBD1 | CASSRDREIYNEQFF | TGTGCCAGCTCACGCGACAGGGAGATTTACAATGAGCAGTTCTTC
TRBJ2-7 | TRBV9 | medium-sized | TRBD1 | CASSSGQGEPGEQYF | TGTGCCAGCAGCTCAGGACAGGGGGAGCCCGGCGAGCAGTACTTC
TRBJ2-1 | TRBV10-3 | many | TRBD2 | CAISERGGVDEQFF | TGTGCCATCAGTGAGCGGGGGGGCGTAGATGAGCAGTTCTTC
TRBJ1-6 | TRBV7-9 | few | . | CASSPTGTNTSPLHF | TGTGCCAGCAGCCCGACCGGGACTAACACTTCACCCCTCCACTTT
TRBJ1-6 | TRBV20-1 | many | . | CSARAAGASSPLHF | TGCAGTGCTAGAGCGGCGGGGGCCTCTTCACCCCTCCACTTT
TRBJ1-1 | TRBV3-1 | many | TRBD1 | CASSQRQGAGTEAFF | TGTGCCAGCAGCCAGAGACAGGGGGCAGGCACTGAAGCTTTCTTT
TRBJ2-5 | TRBV14 | . | . | CASSQEGLGETQYF | TGTGCCAGCAGCCAAGAGGGGTTAGGAGAGACCCAGTACTTC
TRBJ2-1 | TRBV10-1 | . | . | CASSGLGRGNEQFF | TGCGCCAGCAGTGGACTGGGAAGGGGCAATGAGCAGTTCTTC
TRBJ2-3 | TRBV4-1 | . | TRBD2 | CASSQDPRGGGADTQYF | TGCGCCAGCAGCCAAGATCCGCGGGGCGGGGGGGCAGATACGCAGTATTTT
TRBJ1-5 | TRBV6-5 | . | TRBD1 | CASSDGTGFYSNQPQHF | TGTGCCAGCAGTGACGGGACAGGGTTCTATAGCAATCAGCCCCAGCATTTT
TRBJ1-1 | TRBV16 | many | . | CASSQGGRGTEAFF | TGTGCCAGCAGCCAAGGGGGGCGAGGGACTGAAGCTTTCTTT
TRBJ2-3 | TRBV7-9 | many | . | CASSLFPQGYGTDTQYF | TGTGCCAGCAGCTTGTTTCCACAGGGATACGGCACAGATACGCAGTATTTT
TRBJ2-3 | TRBV28 | . | . | CASSTVPRLDTQYF | TGTGCCAGCAGTACCGTCCCCCGGCTAGATACGCAGTATTTT
TRBJ1-1 | TRBV10-3 | many | . | CAISRTGSEAFF | TGTGCCATCAGCAGAACAGGATCTGAAGCTTTCTTT
TRBJ2-3 | TRBV11-2 | . | TRBD2 | CASSPRTSFFDTQYF | TGTGCCAGCAGCCCCCGGACTAGTTTTTTTGATACGCAGTATTTT
TRBJ1-1 | TRBV6-6 | many | . | CASSSDSEAFF | TGTGCCAGCAGTTCGGACAGTGAAGCTTTCTTT
TRBJ2-1 | TRBV7-6 | many | TRBD2 | CASSRGTSGANEQFF | TGTGCCAGCAGCCGCGGGACTAGCGGTGCAAATGAGCAGTTCTTC
TRBJ2-7 | TRBV20-1 | few | . | CSASTPGHEQYF | TGCAGTGCTAGTACCCCTGGCCACGAGCAGTACTTC
TRBJ2-1 | TRBV7-9 | few | TRBD1 | CASSSGTGTGRVDEQFF | TGTGCCAGCAGCTCCGGAACCGGGACAGGGAGGGTCGATGAGCAGTTCTTC
TRBJ2-2 | TRBV6-2/TRBV6-3 | few | . | CASRPGQNTGELFF | TGTGCCAGCAGACCGGGACAGAACACCGGGGAGCTGTTTTTT
TRBJ1-1 | TRBV5-1 | many | TRBD1 | CASSLTDRGRGVF | TGCGCCAGCAGCCTTACTGACAGGGGGCGCGGGGTCTTT
TRBJ2-1 | TRBV18 | many | TRBD1 | CASSRQQGGSSYNEQFF | TGTGCCAGCTCACGGCAACAGGGGGGAAGCTCCTACAATGAGCAGTTCTTC
TRBJ2-5 | TRBV20-1 | . | . | CSARRQSHKETQYF | TGCAGTGCTAGACGGCAGAGCCACAAAGAGACCCAGTACTTC
TRBJ2-1 | TRBV20-1 | . | TRBD1 | CSATGTVGYNEQFF | TGCAGTGCTACCGGGACAGTCGGCTACAATGAGCAGTTCTTC
TRBJ2-3 | TRBV7-9 | many | . | CASSFSRGAWADTQYF | TGTGCCAGCAGCTTTTCCAGGGGTGCATGGGCAGATACGCAGTATTTT
TRBJ2-7 | TRBV7-6 | many | TRBD1 | CASSRFGTGPSDEQYF | TGTGCCAGCAGCCGATTTGGGACAGGGCCCTCGGACGAGCAGTACTTC
TRBJ2-7 | TRBV27 | many | . | CASSFRGGTGHHYEQYF | TGTGCCAGCAGTTTCCGAGGAGGCACAGGTCACCACTACGAGCAGTACTTC
TRBJ2-1 | TRBV7-8 | few | . | CASSYRGGADEQFF | TGTGCCAGCAGCTATAGAGGCGGAGCTGATGAGCAGTTCTTC
TRBJ1-1 | TRBV3-1 | few | . | CASSHWGGVAEAFF | TGTGCCAGCAGCCACTGGGGTGGGGTGGCTGAAGCTTTCTTT
TRBJ1-5 | TRBV4-2 | many | . | CASSLGESQNQPQHF | TGTGCCAGCAGCCTAGGGGAGAGTCAAAATCAGCCCCAGCATTTT
TRBJ1-1 | TRBV5-6 | many | . | CASSLTGTSNTEAFF | TGTGCCAGCAGCTTAACCGGGACATCGAACACTGAAGCTTTCTTT
TRBJ2-3 | TRBV25-1 | many | . | CASSESDTQYF | TGTGCCAGCAGTGAATCAGATACGCAGTATTTT
TRBJ2-3 | TRBV20-1 | . | . | CSATLEADTQYF | TGCAGTGCTACGCTAGAAGCAGATACGCAGTATTTT
TRBJ2-7 | TRBV7-9 | few | TRBD1 | CASSFRQGAYEQYF | TGTGCCAGCAGCTTTCGACAGGGGGCATACGAGCAGTACTTC
TRBJ1-3 | TRBV30 | many | . | CAWRPDGNSGNTIYF | TGTGCCTGGAGACCTGACGGGAACTCTGGAAACACCATATATTTT
TRBJ2-3 | TRBV5-1 | . | TRBD2 | CASSLLTSGGGDTQYF | TGCGCCAGCAGCTTGCTGACTAGCGGGGGTGGAGATACGCAGTATTTT
TRBJ2-5 | TRBV11-2 | many | TRBD2 | CASSTRTSGGAGTQYF | TGTGCCAGCAGCACCCGGACTAGCGGGGGGGCCGGGACCCAGTACTTC
TRBJ2-1 | TRBV18 | many | . | CASSPKDSSSHYNEQFF | TGTGCCAGCTCACCAAAAGACAGCTCCTCACACTACAATGAGCAGTTCTTC
TRBJ1-6 | TRBV6-4 | many | . | CASSDGQENSPLHF | TGTGCCAGCAGTGACGGCCAGGAGAATTCACCCCTCCACTTT
TRBJ2-3 | TRBV24-1 | many | TRBD2 | CATSGTSGGTTDTQYF | TGTGCCACCAGTGGGACTAGCGGGGGGACCACAGATACGCAGTATTTT
TRBJ2-3 | TRBV7-2 | few | TRBD2 | CASSHGPGLALNTDTQYF | TGTGCCAGCAGCCACGGTCCGGGACTAGCGCTAAACACAGATACGCAGTATTTT